This TCR beta chain was captured by sequencing in a study of beta chain features in type 1 diabetes. In the case of this clone: As yet, its antigen is unknown.

The V gene's germline CDR1 is ENHRY and CDR2 SYGVKD. With 8 bases clipped from V and 5 bases from J, the junction kept 6 bases outside the gene matches. The CDR3 sequence is 12 residues long. Whole-study findings and limits: Any role of HLA type in TCRB rearrangement remained unresolved here. The naive, central memory and Treg TCRB repertoires looked more alike in patients than they did in healthy donors. Shortening that was moderate but significant affected the TCRB CDR3s of Type 1 diabetes patients in all four CD4+ subsets.

The study reverse transcribed the entire isolated RNA, so it sequenced expressed TCRB transcripts. About 3.57 million reads were obtained on average from naive, central memory and regulatory T cell samples. TCRdb keeps only in-frame clones here, not all; method: immunoSEQ multiplex PCR. The profile shows under 300,000 clones, approximately 15% of them singletons. What was sequenced was naive CD4+ T cells from blood. The receptor was isolated from a man younger than 40 with type 1 diabetes. The chain recombines TRBV10-3 with TRBJ2-7; 7 bases fit TRBD2. CDR3 coding DNA: TGTGCCATCGGGCGGGAGCGGGACGAGCAGTACTTC. Translating it yields CAIGRERDEQYF.